This T cell receptor (beta chain) was sequenced in a study of CD8 T cell repertoires and HIV-1 epitope variants. Turning to the study itself: Tested: three Gag epitope families, Nef HW9 and YT9.

The protocol was immunoSEQ multiplex PCR, while the TCRdb copy is restricted to in-frame clones and leaves out a portion. This table has about 95,000 clones, around 75% appearing once. The V gene's germline CDR1 is SQVTM and CDR2 ANQGSEA. This CDR3 region has 15 residues. Trimming cost V 3 bases and J 0 bases, with 12 bases left between them. General observations from the study: This assay reports beta chains of antigen-expanded cells, not T cell function.

This clone was counted once. Its specificity is unknown. The TCR comes from a male donor with HIV. The sequenced material came from uncultured baseline CD8+ T cells from peripheral blood mononuclear cells (PBMCs). The gene calls are TRBV29-1 and TRBJ1-5; D perhaps matches TRBD1 (6 bases). This chain's CDR3 is CSVETEGVSNQPQHF. The CDR3 region has the DNA TGCAGCGTTGAGACGGAGGGGGTTAGCAATCAGCCCCAGCATTTT.